This T cell receptor beta chain comes out of a study of siplizumab effects on memory and regulatory T cells. About the research overall: Paired mixed lymphocyte reactions used siplizumab at 0.8 to 1 ug/mL or no drug.

Cells from the mixed lymphocyte reaction were cocultured for six to seven days at 37°C. This clone showed up just a few times. As yet, its antigen is unknown. The identical CDR3 is also encoded by other nucleotide sequences in the sample. Here immunoSEQ multiplex PCR was the method, and the copy in TCRdb shows in-frame clones only, minus some. The repertoire has almost 20,000 clones, approximately 40% of them found once; the top ten carry 6%. CDR1 and CDR2 (germline): SGHRS, YFSETQ. Unmatched junction bases numbered 6, after V lost 0 bases and J lost 4 bases. The CDR3 consists of 15 residues. Whole-study findings and limits: It seemed that naive T cells were more diverse than memory cells and were major contributors to the alloresponse. Fewer alloreactive sequences mapped to unstimulated CD4+ memory cells under siplizumab. The authors did not confirm suppressive function in proliferating Tregs from siplizumab cultures.

Sequenced input: CFSE-low (dividing) CD4+ T cells sorted from an allogeneic mixed lymphocyte reaction. This rearrangement joins TRBV5-1 to TRBJ2-7, with TRBD2 matching over 8 bases. This sequence originates from a human donor in good health; the cells came from an allogeneic mixed lymphocyte reaction. Some clones in this sample may be carry-over from other donors' samples. The CDR3 loop is CASSLGSGRAYEQYF. The CDR3 DNA reads TGCGCCAGCAGCTTGGGAAGCGGGAGAGCTTACGAGCAGTACTTC. The whole variable domain, remainder taken from reference TRBV5-1 and TRBJ2-7, is KAGVTQTPRYLIKTRGQQVTLSCSPISGHRSVSWYQQTPGQGLQFLFEYFSETQRNKGNFPGRFSGRQFSNSRSEMNVSTLELGDSALYLCASSLGSGRAYEQYFGPGTRLTVT.